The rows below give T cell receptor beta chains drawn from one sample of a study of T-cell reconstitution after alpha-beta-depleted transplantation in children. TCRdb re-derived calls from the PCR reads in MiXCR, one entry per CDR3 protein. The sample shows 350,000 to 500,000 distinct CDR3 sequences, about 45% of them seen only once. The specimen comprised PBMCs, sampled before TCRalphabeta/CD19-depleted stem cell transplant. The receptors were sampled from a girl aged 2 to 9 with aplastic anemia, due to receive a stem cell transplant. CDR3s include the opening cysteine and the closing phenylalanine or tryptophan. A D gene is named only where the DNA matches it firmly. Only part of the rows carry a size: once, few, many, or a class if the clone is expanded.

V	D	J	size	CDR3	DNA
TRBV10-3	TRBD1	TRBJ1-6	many	CAISPTTGGNSPLHF	TGTGCCATCAGTCCGACGACAGGGGGGAATTCACCCCTCCACTTT
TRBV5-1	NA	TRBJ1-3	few	CASSLARGGGNTIYF	TGCGCCAGCAGCTTGGCCCGGGGTGGAGGAAACACCATATATTTT
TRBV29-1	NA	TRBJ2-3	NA	CSVIGNTQYF	TGCAGCGTCATCGGGAATACGCAGTATTTT
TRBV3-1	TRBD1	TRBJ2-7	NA	CASSQAGQSYEQYF	TGTGCCAGCAGCCAAGCGGGACAGAGCTACGAGCAGTACTTC
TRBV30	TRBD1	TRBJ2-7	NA	CAWTSGQGYEQYF	TGTGCCTGGACCTCCGGACAGGGCTACGAGCAGTACTTC
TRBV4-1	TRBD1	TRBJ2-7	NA	CASSRIPGQVIYEQYF	TGCGCCAGCAGCCGTATACCGGGACAGGTGATCTACGAGCAGTACTTC
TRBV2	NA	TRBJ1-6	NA	CASSTSPRTQGPLHF	TGTGCCAGCAGTACCAGCCCCCGCACGCAGGGGCCCCTCCACTTT
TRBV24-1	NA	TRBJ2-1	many	CATSLGNEQFF	TGTGCCACCAGTCTGGGCAATGAGCAGTTCTTC
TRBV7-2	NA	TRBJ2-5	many	CASQTGWETQYF	TGTGCCAGCCAGACCGGCTGGGAGACCCAGTACTTC
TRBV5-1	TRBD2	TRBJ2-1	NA	CASSSGLAGVDEQFF	TGCGCCAGCAGCTCCGGACTAGCGGGGGTCGATGAGCAGTTCTTC
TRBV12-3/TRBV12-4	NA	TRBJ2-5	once	CASSPLGARETQYF	TGTGCCAGCAGCCCACTCGGTGCGCGGGAGACCCAGTACTTC
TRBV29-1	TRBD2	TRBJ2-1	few	CSALKAGGRGDEQFF	TGCAGCGCCCTCAAAGCCGGGGGGAGAGGCGATGAGCAGTTCTTC
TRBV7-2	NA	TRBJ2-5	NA	CASSPRTGSETQYF	TGTGCCAGCAGCCCGCGGACGGGGTCAGAGACCCAGTACTTC
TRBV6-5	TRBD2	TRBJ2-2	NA	CASSYSRGAGGELFF	TGTGCCAGCAGTTACTCGCGGGGGGCAGGTGGGGAGCTGTTTTTT
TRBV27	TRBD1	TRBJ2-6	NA	CASSGSGGVNVLTF	TGTGCCAGCAGTGGATCAGGGGGAGTCAACGTCCTGACTTTC
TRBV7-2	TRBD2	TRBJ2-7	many	CASSFPGLANYEQYF	TGTGCCAGCAGCTTCCCGGGACTAGCGAACTACGAGCAGTACTTC
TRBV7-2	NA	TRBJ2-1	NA	CASTLVGLYNEQFF	TGTGCCAGCACCCTAGTGGGGCTCTACAATGAGCAGTTCTTC
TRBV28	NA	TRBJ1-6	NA	CASSFHSRNSPLHF	TGTGCCAGCAGTTTCCATAGTAGAAATTCACCCCTCCACTTT
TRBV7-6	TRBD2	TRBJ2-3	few	CASSLSYGGDLTDTQYF	TGTGCCAGCAGCTTGTCTTACGGGGGGGACCTCACAGATACGCAGTATTTT
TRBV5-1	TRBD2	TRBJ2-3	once	CASSLDRTSGDTQYF	TGCGCCAGCAGCTTGGACCGGACTAGCGGAGATACGCAGTATTTT
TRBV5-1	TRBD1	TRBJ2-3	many	CASSFGDRAEDTQYF	TGCGCCAGCAGCTTTGGGGACAGGGCAGAAGATACGCAGTATTTT
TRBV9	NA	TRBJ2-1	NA	CASSVAAGANNEQFF	TGTGCCAGCAGCGTAGCTGCAGGGGCCAATAATGAGCAGTTCTTC
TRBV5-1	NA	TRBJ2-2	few	CASSTKLTGTGELFF	TGCGCCAGCAGCACGAAACTCACGGGGACCGGGGAGCTGTTTTTT
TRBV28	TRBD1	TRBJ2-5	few	CASSQERTGLETQYF	TGTGCCAGCAGTCAAGAGAGGACAGGGCTAGAGACCCAGTACTTC
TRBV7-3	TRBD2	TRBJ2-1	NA	CASSFHSGGAVNEQFF	TGTGCCAGCAGCTTCCACAGCGGGGGGGCGGTTAATGAGCAGTTCTTC
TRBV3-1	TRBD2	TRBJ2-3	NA	CASSPAGGPTDTQYF	TGTGCCAGCAGCCCAGCGGGGGGACCCACAGATACGCAGTATTTT
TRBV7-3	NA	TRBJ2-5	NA	CASSGKGGNGETQYF	TGTGCCAGCAGCGGGAAGGGGGGCAACGGGGAGACCCAGTACTTC
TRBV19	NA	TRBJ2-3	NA	CASSRLGAPDTQYF	TGTGCCAGTAGTCGGCTCGGAGCCCCAGATACGCAGTATTTT
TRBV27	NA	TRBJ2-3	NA	CASSLRVRSDTQYF	TGTGCCAGCAGTCTACGAGTGAGGTCAGATACGCAGTATTTT
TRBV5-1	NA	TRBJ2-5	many	CASSLDGQGGPRTQYF	TGCGCCAGCAGCTTGGACGGCCAGGGGGGGCCCCGGACCCAGTACTTC
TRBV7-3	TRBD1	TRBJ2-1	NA	CASSEGYSTDRVLHNEQFF	TGTGCCAGCAGCGAAGGGTACTCCACCGACAGGGTCTTACACAATGAGCAGTTCTTC
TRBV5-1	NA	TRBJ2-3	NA	CASSPNVGLTSTDTQYF	TGCGCCAGCAGCCCAAACGTAGGTCTAACTAGCACAGATACGCAGTATTTT
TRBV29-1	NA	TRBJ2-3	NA	CSVDSVRGDTQYF	TGCAGCGTTGACTCAGTTCGGGGCGATACGCAGTATTTT
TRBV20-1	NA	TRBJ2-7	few	CSARSSRGLYEQYF	TGCAGTGCTAGAAGCTCCAGGGGACTCTACGAGCAGTACTTC
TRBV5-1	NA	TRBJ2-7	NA	CASSLDGGPVEQYF	TGCGCCAGCAGCTTGGACGGAGGGCCGGTCGAGCAGTACTTC
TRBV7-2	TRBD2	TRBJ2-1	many	CASSLSGRAYNEQFF	TGTGCCAGCAGCTTAAGCGGGAGGGCCTACAATGAGCAGTTCTTC
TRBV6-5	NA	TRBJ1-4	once	CASKDFGEKLFF	TGTGCCAGCAAAGATTTTGGAGAAAAACTGTTTTTT
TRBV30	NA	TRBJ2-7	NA	CAWSGGSYEQYF	TGTGCCTGGAGTGGAGGATCTTACGAGCAGTACTTC
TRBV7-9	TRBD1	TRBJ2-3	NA	CASSAGQAQITDTQYF	TGTGCCAGCAGCGCCGGACAGGCCCAGATCACAGATACGCAGTATTTT
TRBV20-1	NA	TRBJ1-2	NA	CSASPTAFANYGYTF	TGCAGTGCTAGCCCGACAGCCTTTGCTAACTATGGCTACACCTTC
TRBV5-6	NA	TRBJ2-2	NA	CASSFRVLGPGELFF	TGTGCCAGCAGCTTCCGGGTCCTAGGACCCGGGGAGCTGTTTTTT
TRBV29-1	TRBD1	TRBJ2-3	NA	CSLAGQGAADTQYF	TGCAGCCTCGCGGGACAGGGGGCCGCAGATACGCAGTATTTT
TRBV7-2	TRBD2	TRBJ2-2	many	CASRNRASGTGELFF	TGTGCCAGCAGAAATAGGGCTAGCGGGACTGGCGAGCTTTTTTTT
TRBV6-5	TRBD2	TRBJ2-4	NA	CASSYLPAGDKNIQYF	TGTGCCAGCAGTTACTTGCCAGCGGGAGACAAAAACATTCAGTACTTC